A selection of T cell receptor beta chains follows, all from one sample in a study of cytomegalovirus exposure and HLA in healthy donors. Sequencing used immunoSEQ multiplex PCR; TCRdb keeps in-frame clones, though not all of them. Here the sample spans 200,000 to 250,000 clones, over 70% being singletons. The sample comprised PBMCs. The receptors shown here come from a woman aged 55-69 years in good health and CMV-seropositive. The CDR3 runs from the conserved cysteine through the conserved F or W. D genes are given only for firm matches.

d_call j_call v_call cdr3_aa
TRBD1 TRBJ1-5 TRBV19 CASSSDRGNQPQHF
- TRBJ2-2 TRBV6-4 CASSDGTGSVAGELFF
TRBD1 TRBJ1-3 TRBV5-1 CASSFGQTGQGNTIYF
- TRBJ1-4 TRBV28 CASSFSGETNEKLFF
- TRBJ2-3 TRBV5-1 CASSLVGGGTDTQYF
- TRBJ2-1 TRBV2 CASSPAGINEQFF
- - TRBV5-4 CASSFDREMGEQYF
- TRBJ1-1 TRBV6-5 CASSYSWGVSNTEAFF
- TRBJ2-1 TRBV5-1 CASREAPRAPYNEQFF
TRBD2 TRBJ2-1 TRBV15 CATSRVREPSNEQFF
TRBD1 TRBJ2-7 TRBV5-4 CASSYGQGPYEQYF
TRBD1 TRBJ1-2 TRBV6-1 CASSGQGANGYTF
TRBD1 TRBJ2-7 TRBV6-1 CASSGTGNYEQYF
- TRBJ1-1 TRBV9 CASSFLANRANTEAFF
TRBD2 TRBJ2-7 TRBV10-1 CASSGGSGIREQYF
- TRBJ1-4 TRBV5-6 CASSLGSGGGFEKLFF
- TRBJ1-3 TRBV7-9 CASSLAGQSTSSGNTIYF
- TRBJ2-3 TRBV19 CASSEGTQYF
TRBD2 TRBJ2-1 TRBV4-1 CASSQPRSGSNHNEQFF
TRBD1 TRBJ1-1 TRBV6-5 CASSSGTGGIPKAFF
- TRBJ1-1 TRBV5-1 CASSTLRFGVPEAFF
TRBD2 TRBJ2-1 TRBV5-6 CASSDSGMGTDEQFF
TRBD1 TRBJ2-1 TRBV5-6 CASSLYDRGEDEQFF
- TRBJ1-2 TRBV5-1 CASNPAAVLGNYGYTF
- TRBJ2-6 TRBV13 CASSPQGSGANVLTF
- TRBJ1-4 TRBV5-4 CASSLGAGGEKLFF
- TRBJ2-2 TRBV1 CTSRKRGSGGNTGELFF
- TRBJ2-5 TRBV5-6 CASSWRVSFEETQYF
- TRBJ2-7 TRBV6-1 CASSGKGSTVDEQYF
TRBD2 TRBJ2-7 TRBV25-1 CASSLGGGGYEQYF
TRBD1 TRBJ2-7 TRBV5-1 CASRGTVSSYEQYF
TRBD1 TRBJ1-6 TRBV11-3 CASSLGQALDSPLHF
- TRBJ1-1 TRBV5-1 CASRGGEGTEAFF
- TRBJ2-7 TRBV28 CASSLNYEQYF
- TRBJ2-7 TRBV5-1 CASTPAAGLSYEQYF
TRBD1 TRBJ1-1 TRBV18 CASSTDRANTEAFF
- TRBJ2-1 TRBV5-1 CASSLDRAYGNEQFF
- TRBJ2-3 TRBV30 CAWSPPASRDTQYF
TRBD1 TRBJ1-5 TRBV29-1 CSVCLGQGDQPQHF
TRBD1 TRBJ2-6 TRBV30 CAWGDRGDDVLTF